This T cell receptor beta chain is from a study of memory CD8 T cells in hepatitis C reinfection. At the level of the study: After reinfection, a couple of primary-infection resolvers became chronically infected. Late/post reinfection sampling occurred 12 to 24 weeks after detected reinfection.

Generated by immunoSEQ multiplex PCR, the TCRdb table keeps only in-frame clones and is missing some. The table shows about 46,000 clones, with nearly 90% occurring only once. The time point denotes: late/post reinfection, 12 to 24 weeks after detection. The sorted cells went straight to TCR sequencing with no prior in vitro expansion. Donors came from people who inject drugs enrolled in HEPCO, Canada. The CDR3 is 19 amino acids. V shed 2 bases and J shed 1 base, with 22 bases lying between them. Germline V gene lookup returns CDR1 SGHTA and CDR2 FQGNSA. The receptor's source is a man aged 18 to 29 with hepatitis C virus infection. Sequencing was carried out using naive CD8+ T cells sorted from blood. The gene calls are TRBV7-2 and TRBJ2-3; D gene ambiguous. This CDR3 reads CASSLPVHSLVGGTDTQYF. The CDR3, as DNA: TGTGCCAGCAGCTTACCTGTGCACAGCCTTGTTGGTGGCACAGATACGCAGTATTTT.